This T cell receptor beta chain was documented in a study of CD8+ T cells in alopecia areata. Individuals with alopecia areata gave both lesional scalp punch biopsies and peripheral blood for collection. Comment on this clone: Other DNA sequences of this sample code for an identical CDR3.

Investigators isolated RNA and reverse transcribed it into cDNA to act as the sequencing template. Sequencing was performed with immunoSEQ multiplex PCR; in TCRdb, only in-frame clones are kept and a portion is missing. Of 150,000 to 180,000 clones in the sample, approximately 53% are singletons; the top ten hold around 19%. V lost 0 bases and J 4 bases, leaving 3 bases between the germline ends. The CDR3 is 11 residues long. Germline assignment: CDR1 GTSNPN and CDR2 SVGIG (reference sequence). Sequencing used CD8+ T cells sorted from blood, obtained at week 0. The receptor comes from a human donor with alopecia areata. This chain joins TRBV30 and TRBJ1-1; D gene uncertain. The CDR3 coding sequence is TGTGCCTGGAGTGTTGGCACTGAAGCTTTCTTT. The encoded protein is CAWSVGTEAFF.